This passage covers 20 T cell receptor beta chains from one sample sequenced in a study of T cells in Graves' hyperthyroidism and ophthalmopathy. Regions amplified from RNA transcripts were the TCR beta CDR3 regions. First-round RT-PCR targeting the TCR CDR3 was performed with the HTBI primer set. TCRdb processed the multiplex PCR reads anew with MiXCR; each CDR3 protein has one entry. The table records roughly 380,000 distinct CDR3 sequences, 11% to 15% of them present only once. Sequenced input: blood. The source of these receptors is a woman between 55 and 75 years old with Graves' hyperthyroidism.

This clonotype was counted ten times or more. The chain links TRBV18 to TRBJ2-3; D remains ambiguous. Germline V gives CDR1 KGHSH, CDR2 LQKENI. V was trimmed by 1 base and J by 4 bases, leaving 6 bases between them. The CDR3 runs to 13 residues. CDR3 loop: CASSPRQADTQYF. As DNA, the CDR3 is TGTGCCAGCTCACCACGTCAGGCAGATACGCAGTATTTT. Full variable domain (remainder filled in from reference TRBV18 and TRBJ2-3): NAGVMQNPRHLVRRRGQEARLRCSPMKGHSHVYWYRQLPEEGLKFMVYLQKENIIDESGMPKERFSAEFPKEGPSILRIQQVVRGDSAAYFCASSPRQADTQYFGPGTRLTVL.

In this sample, this clonotype turned up many times. The chain links TRBV11-2 to TRBJ2-5; weak D call: TRBD1 (6 bases). Germline loops: CDR1 SGHAT, CDR2 FQNNGV. V shed 0 bases and J shed 5 bases, with 13 bases lying between them. This CDR3 has 15 amino acids. For the CDR3, the DNA is TGTGCCAGCAGCTTAGATTTGGCAGGGGAGGAGACCCAGTACTTC. Its protein product is CASSLDLAGEETQYF.

This clonotype was seen at least ten times. V is TRBV12-3 or TRBV12-4 and J is TRBJ2-7; D is perhaps TRBD2 (6 bases). The CDR3 is 15 residues long. The ends were cut back, 3 bases at V and 1 base at J, with 13 bases in the middle. The CDR3 DNA reads TGTGCCAGCAGTTTCGGGACGGGAGCTTCCTACGAGCAGTACTTC. It codes for CASSFGTGASYEQYF.

This clonotype has just a few counts. This chain joins TRBV19 and TRBJ2-1, with D uncertain. V lost 1 base and J lost 5, with 15 bases in between. Germline V gives CDR1 LNHDA, CDR2 SQIVND (reference sequence). This CDR3 contains 16 residues. The CDR3, as DNA: TGTGCCAGTAGTATAGCTCGGGCCTGGAGAAACAATGAGCAGTTCTTC. Its protein is CASSIARAWRNNEQFF.

The genes are TRBV7-9 and TRBJ1-2; D ambiguous. This CDR3 has 15 amino acids. The V gene lost 7 bases and the J gene lost 1 base, with 16 bases spanning the gap. Germline V CDR1 and CDR2: SEHNR, FQNEAQ (reference sequence). This CDR3 is CASKFGQGLNYGYTF. CDR3 nucleotide sequence: TGTGCCAGCAAATTTGGGCAAGGTCTTAACTATGGCTACACCTTC.

This clonotype occurred a few times. This CDR3 reads CASSLLVRGTEAFF. In nucleotides, the CDR3 is TGCGCCAGCAGCCTACTGGTAAGGGGTACTGAAGCTTTCTTT. The V gene is TRBV5-1, the J gene TRBJ1-1; possible D gene TRBD1, 5 bases. Trimming cost V 4 bases and J 5 bases, with 15 bases left between them. CDR3 length: 14 residues. Germline V CDR1 and CDR2: SGHRS, YFSETQ. Together with reference TRBV5-1 and TRBJ1-1, the CDR3 gives the full variable domain: KAGVTQTPRYLIKTRGQQVTLSCSPISGHRSVSWYQQTPGQGLQFLFEYFSETQRNKGNFPGRFSGRQFSNSRSEMNVSTLELGDSALYLCASSLLVRGTEAFFGQGTRLTVV.

V gene TRBV5-1 combines with J gene TRBJ2-2; no clear D gene. The CDR3 is 13 residues long. Germline V gene sequence: CDR1 SGHRS, CDR2 YFSETQ. V was cut by 5 bases and J by 4 bases, with 9 bases left in between. The CDR3 here is CASRLPATGELFF. The CDR3 coding sequence is TGCGCCAGCAGATTGCCCGCCACCGGGGAGCTGTTTTTT.

This clonotype was seen ten or more times. This chain connects TRBV9 to TRBJ1-5; D remains unclear. This CDR3 has 14 amino acids. Germline CDR1 is SGDLS and CDR2 is YYNGEE. Trimming removed 4 bases at V and 2 bases at J, with 10 bases between. Here the CDR3 DNA reads TGTGCCAGCAGCCGGAATACGGGCAATCAGCCCCAGCATTTT. Translating it yields CASSRNTGNQPQHF.

Ten or more counts support this clonotype. The genes are TRBV27 and TRBJ1-1; D unresolved. The CDR3 extends over 14 amino acids. Germline CDR1 reads MNHEY; CDR2 reads SMNVEV (reference sequence). Trimming removed 8 bases from V and 1 base from J, with 14 bases in between. The CDR3 protein is CASSTRTENTEAFF. The DNA of the CDR3 is TGTGCCAGCTCGACTCGGACGGAGAACACTGAAGCTTTCTTT.

V usage is TRBV5-1 and J usage is TRBJ2-5; possibly TRBD2 for D (6 bases). Germline CDR1 is SGHRS and CDR2 is YFSETQ. The length of the CDR3 is 16 residues. V was clipped by 0 bases and J by 0 bases, with 12 bases between them. The CDR3 protein is CASSLEVAADQETQYF. The CDR3 DNA reads as TGCGCCAGCAGCTTGGAAGTAGCGGCAGACCAAGAGACCCAGTACTTC.

This clonotype appeared many times. This chain connects TRBV7-2 to TRBJ2-3; TRBD2 matches 7 bases. V was pared by 4 bases and J by 6 bases, with 16 bases of the junction left unmatched. Per germline, CDR1 SGHTA and CDR2 FQGNSA. The CDR3 runs to 17 residues. CDR3: CASSWRGLAGAPDTQYF. The CDR3 nucleotides are TGTGCCAGCAGCTGGAGGGGTCTGGCGGGAGCACCCGATACGCAGTATTTT.

J is TRBJ2-7 and V is TRBV7-9; 10 bases align to TRBD2. V trimming: 1 base; J trimming: 2 bases; junction bases outside the gene matches: 11. The CDR3 has 18 residues. Germline V gives CDR1 SEHNR, CDR2 FQNEAQ (reference sequence). The chain's CDR3 is CASSLGLAGATLTYEQYF. The CDR3 bases are TGTGCCAGCAGCTTAGGGCTAGCGGGAGCCACTCTAACCTACGAGCAGTACTTC.

This chain uses TRBV6-1 with TRBJ1-5; D possibly corresponds to TRBD1 (5 bases). The V end was cut by 6 bases, the J end by 4 bases, with 16 bases between. Germline V gene lookup returns CDR1 MNHNS and CDR2 SASEGT. This CDR3 spans 15 amino acids. The CDR3 reads CASRPAAGLNQPQHF. Written as DNA, the CDR3 is TGTGCCAGCAGACCAGCCGCGGGGCTTAATCAGCCCCAGCATTTT.

This clonotype was detected only a few times. The chain uses TRBV20-1 and TRBJ2-1; TRBD2 aligns across 11 bases. The V and J ends lost 0 bases and 4 bases, in that order; junction bases with no gene match: 5. The CDR3 totals 16 residues. Germline lookup yields CDR1 DFQATT and CDR2 SNEGSKA (reference sequence). The CDR3 nucleotides are TGCAGTGCTAGAGAGACTAGCGGGAACCTTTACAATGAGCAGTTCTTC. Protein product: CSARETSGNLYNEQFF.

At least ten counts were recorded for this clonotype. The CDR3 DNA sequence: TGCAGTGCTTCATTGACGAACACTGAAGCTTTCTTT. This sequence encodes CSASLTNTEAFF. The chain uses TRBV20-1 and TRBJ1-1; D is ambiguous. The V gene's germline CDR1 is DFQATT and CDR2 SNEGSKA (reference sequence). The CDR3 is 12 residues long. V lost 5 bases, J lost 1 base, and 8 bases lay in between.

This clonotype has ten or more counts. DNA of the CDR3: TGCAGTGCTCTAGGACAGGTTTCCCACGAGCAGTACTTC. Amino acids: CSALGQVSHEQYF. The chain carries TRBV20-1 and TRBJ2-7; 7 bases agree with TRBD1. With V trimmed by 5 bases and J by 5 bases, 9 bases remained unmatched. The CDR3 runs 13 residues. Germline-derived CDR1 and CDR2 are DFQATT and SNEGSKA (reference sequence).

This clonotype was counted at least ten times. The chain couples TRBV7-3 to TRBJ2-5, with D uncertain. V lost 2 bases and J 2 bases, leaving 9 bases between the germline ends. CDR3 length equals 14 residues. Germline V gene data show CDR1 as SGHTA and CDR2 as FQGTGA. The CDR3 here is CASSLHGAQETQYF. The CDR3 DNA reads as TGTGCCAGCAGCTTACACGGAGCACAAGAGACCCAGTACTTC.

This clonotype has a count of ten or more. The chain joins TRBV18 to TRBJ2-7; 10 nucleotides agree with TRBD1. Germline V CDR1 and CDR2: KGHSH, LQKENI. V lost 4 bases, J lost 6 bases, and 9 bases stayed unmatched. The CDR3 totals 15 residues. The CDR3 region is CASSLSRDRGREQYF. The CDR3 DNA reads TGTGCCAGCTCACTCAGCCGGGACAGGGGTCGCGAGCAGTACTTC.

The chain combines TRBV11-2 with TRBJ2-7; TRBD1 is a possible D gene (5 bases). Germline CDR1 is SGHAT and CDR2 is FQNNGV. V lost 5 bases and J 3 bases, leaving 17 bases between the germline ends. This CDR3 is built from 15 residues. The chain's CDR3 is CASSLYTGHLYEQYF. In DNA form, the CDR3 reads TGTGCCAGCAGCCTCTACACCGGACACCTCTACGAGCAGTACTTC. Complete variable domain (other parts from reference TRBV11-2 and TRBJ2-7): EAGVAQSPRYKIIEKRQSVAFWCNPISGHATLYWYQQILGQGPKLLIQFQNNGVVDDSQLPKDRFSAERLKGVDSTLKIQPAKLEDSAVYLCASSLYTGHLYEQYFGPGTRLTVT.

This clonotype was recorded many times. The chain recombines TRBV6-1 with TRBJ2-7, with 7 bases lining up with TRBD2. Germline V CDR1 and CDR2: MNHNS, SASEGT. The CDR3 has 14 residues. V lost 8 bases and J lost 4; bases outside the gene matches: 11. The CDR3 DNA is TGTGCCAGCGACCGACGACTAGCCCCTTACGAGCAGTACTTC. The encoded protein is CASDRRLAPYEQYF.